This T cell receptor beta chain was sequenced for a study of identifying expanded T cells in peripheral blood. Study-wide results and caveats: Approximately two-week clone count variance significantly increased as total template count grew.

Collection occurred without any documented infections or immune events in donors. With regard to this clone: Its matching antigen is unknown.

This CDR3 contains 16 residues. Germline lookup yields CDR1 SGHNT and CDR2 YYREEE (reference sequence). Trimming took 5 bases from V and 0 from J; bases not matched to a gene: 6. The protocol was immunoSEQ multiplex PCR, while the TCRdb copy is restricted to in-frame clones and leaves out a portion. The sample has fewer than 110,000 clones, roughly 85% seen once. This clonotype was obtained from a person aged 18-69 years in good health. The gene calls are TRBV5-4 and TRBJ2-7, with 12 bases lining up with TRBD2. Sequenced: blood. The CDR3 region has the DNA TGTGCCAGCAGACCTAGCGGGGGGGCCTACTCCTACGAGCAGTACTTC. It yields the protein CASRPSGGAYSYEQYF.